This record concerns one TCR beta chain sequence. This clone's antigen is unknown. Qualities for individual bases were not recorded, and no much larger clone is one base off. The treatment or condition tag for this specimen amounts to: allogeneic hematopoietic cell transplantation with graft depleted of TCRalphabeta T cells and CD19 B cells. TCRalphabeta/CD19-depleted allogeneic hematopoietic cell grafts were given to the transplant recipients, all of whom were children. The data were obtained in a study of T-cell reconstitution after alpha-beta-depleted transplantation in children (dated by TCRdb to about 2016). Concerning the study at large: T-cell immune reconstitution after TCRalphabeta/CD19-depleted allogeneic hematopoietic cell transplantation in children was quantitatively tracked in the study by means of TCR repertoire profiling.

The V end loses 0 bases and the J end loses 6 bases, and a stretch of 10 bases separates them. There are 14 amino acids in the CDR3, from cysteine to phenylalanine inclusive. Just the 42-base CDR3 DNA is kept, in frame starting at base 1. The germline V gene yields SGHDN for CDR1 and FVKESK for CDR2. Libraries were made using PCR. Instrument on record: Illumina HiSeq 2500. Molecular barcoding was employed in the preparation of TCR libraries, with unique molecular identifiers being used to normalize TCRbeta repertoire quantification. TCRdb's own reprocessing of the public reads used fastp at Q25 and MiXCR and kept productive beta chains. Merged by CDR3 protein, the rows form single entries marked with the most common genes and DNA. The sample table holds about 980,000 distinct CDR3 sequences, of which about 26% were seen once. The top ten hold about 28% of the sample. Study-wide conclusions, independent of this receptor: The apparently early alphabetaT-cell count recovery about two months after transplant was reportedly dependent on only several hundred rapidly expanded clones derived from non-depleted graft cells. Over subsequent months, a decline in hyperexpanded clone frequencies was noted, and after one year, T-cell counts and TCRbeta diversity were mostly ascribed to newly produced T cells. In some patients, the high TCRbeta diversity seen at day 60 was put down to recipient T cells and intrathymic progenitors that had survived conditioning.

The clonotype originates from a boy in the first two years of life who had a stem cell transplant for SCID, so the T cells may come from the graft donor. The source material was PBMCs, mostly from graft donor cells, sampled 360 days after TCRalphabeta/CD19-depleted stem cell transplant. The receptor chain draws on TRBV14 and TRBJ2-3, with the D gene too uncertain to name. The CDR3 protein is CASSQDVTLDTQYF. The sequenced DNA is TGTGCCAGCAGCCAAGACGTGACCCTCGATACGCAGTATTTT.